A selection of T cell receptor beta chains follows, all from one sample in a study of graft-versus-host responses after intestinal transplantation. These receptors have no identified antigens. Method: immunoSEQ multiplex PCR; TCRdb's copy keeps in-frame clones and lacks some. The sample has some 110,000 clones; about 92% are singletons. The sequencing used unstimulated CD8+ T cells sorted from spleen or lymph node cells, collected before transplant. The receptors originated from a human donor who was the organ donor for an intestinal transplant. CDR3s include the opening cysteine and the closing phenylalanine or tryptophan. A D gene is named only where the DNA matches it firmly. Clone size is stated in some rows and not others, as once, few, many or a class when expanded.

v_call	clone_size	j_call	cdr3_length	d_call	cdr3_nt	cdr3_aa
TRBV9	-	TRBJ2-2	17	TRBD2	TGTGCCAGCAGCGTAGGCGCGGGAGGGATTGACACCGGGGAGCTGTTTTTT	CASSVGAGGIDTGELFF
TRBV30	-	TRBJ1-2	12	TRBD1	TGTGCCTGTCCGGGACAGGAGGGTGGCTACACCTTC	CACPGQEGGYTF
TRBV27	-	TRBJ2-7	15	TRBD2	TGTGCCAGCAGTTTAGTAGCTAGCGGGACCTACGAGCAGTACTTC	CASSLVASGTYEQYF
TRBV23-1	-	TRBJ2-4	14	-	TGCGCCAGCCTCCTGGCGGGGAGGTTAGACATTCAGTACTTC	CASLLAGRLDIQYF
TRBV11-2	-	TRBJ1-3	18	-	TGTGCCAGCAGCCGACCGACAGGACACTTAACCTCTGGAAACACCATATATTTT	CASSRPTGHLTSGNTIYF
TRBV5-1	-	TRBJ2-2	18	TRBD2	TGCGCCAGCAGCTTGGAGGTAGCGGGAGGCCTAAACACCGGGGAGCTGTTTTTT	CASSLEVAGGLNTGELFF
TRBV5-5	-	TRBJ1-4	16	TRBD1	TGTGCCAGCAGCTTGGCAGGACAGGGTTATAATGAAAAACTGTTTTTT	CASSLAGQGYNEKLFF
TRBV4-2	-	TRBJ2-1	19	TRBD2	TGTGCCAGCAGCCAAGATCATTTAGTGGGACTAGGGGGGGACAATGAGCAGTTCTTC	CASSQDHLVGLGGDNEQFF
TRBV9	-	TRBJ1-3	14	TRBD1	TGTGCCAGCAGCGCGCGGGACAGGGGAAACACCATATATTTT	CASSARDRGNTIYF
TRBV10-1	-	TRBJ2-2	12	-	TGCGCCAGCAGTGAGGGCACCGGGGAGCTGTTTTTT	CASSEGTGELFF
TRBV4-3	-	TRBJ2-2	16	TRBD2	TGCGCCAGCAGCCAACCCCTAGCGGGAGTTACCGGGGAGCTGTTTTTT	CASSQPLAGVTGELFF
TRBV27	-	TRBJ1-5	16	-	TGTGCCAGCAGTCCCGGGGCAGGGAGGATGGATCAGCCCCAGCATTTT	CASSPGAGRMDQPQHF
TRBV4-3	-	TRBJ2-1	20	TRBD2	TGCGCCAGCAGCCAGAGGGTGGGGGAAGTAGCGGGATACCCCAAAGGAGAGCAGTTCTTC	CASSQRVGEVAGYPKGEQFF
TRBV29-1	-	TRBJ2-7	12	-	TGCAGCGTTGAAGATCGGGCCTACGAGCAGTACTTC	CSVEDRAYEQYF
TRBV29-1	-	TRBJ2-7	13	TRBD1	TGCAGCGTTGCCGGGACAGGGGGCTACGAGCAGTACTTC	CSVAGTGGYEQYF
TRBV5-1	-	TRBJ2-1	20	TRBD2	TGCGCCAGCAGCTTGGAAGGTAGCGGGCCCCCATTGAGCTCCTACAATGAGCAGTTCTTC	CASSLEGSGPPLSSYNEQFF
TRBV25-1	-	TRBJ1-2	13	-	TGTGCCAGCAGTGATAGGGAGTACTATGGCTACACCTTC	CASSDREYYGYTF
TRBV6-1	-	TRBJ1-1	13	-	TGTGCCAGCAGTGGAATGGGGAACACTGAAGCTTTCTTT	CASSGMGNTEAFF
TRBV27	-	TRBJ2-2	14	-	TGTGCCAGCGGATCAGGGGCCGGCACCGGGGAGCTGTTTTTT	CASGSGAGTGELFF
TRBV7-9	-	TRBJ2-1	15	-	TGTGCCAGCAGCTCCTCGGGGAGGGGGCAGGATGAGCAGTTCTTC	CASSSSGRGQDEQFF
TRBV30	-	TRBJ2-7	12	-	TGTGCCGGAACGGACAGTTCCTACGAGCAGTACTTC	CAGTDSSYEQYF
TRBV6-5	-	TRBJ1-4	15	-	TGTGCCACCAAAGCGTTAGGAGGGAGGGATGAAAAACTGTTTTTT	CATKALGGRDEKLFF
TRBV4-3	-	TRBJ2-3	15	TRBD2	TGCGCCAGCAGCCAAGTAGCGGGCGGCACAGATACGCAGTATTTT	CASSQVAGGTDTQYF
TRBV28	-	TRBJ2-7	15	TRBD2	TGTGCCAGCAGACTCATCACTAGCGGGAGTTACGAGCAGTACTTC	CASRLITSGSYEQYF
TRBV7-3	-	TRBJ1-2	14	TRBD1	TGTGCCGGACCTTTAGGGGGCCCTCTCTATGGCTACACCTTC	CAGPLGGPLYGYTF
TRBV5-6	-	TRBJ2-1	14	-	TGTGCCAGCAGCCCCGGGCACTCCTACAATGAGCAGTTCTTC	CASSPGHSYNEQFF
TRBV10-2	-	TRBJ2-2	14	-	TGCGCCAGCTCCGGGACTTCGAACACCGGGGAGCTGTTTTTT	CASSGTSNTGELFF
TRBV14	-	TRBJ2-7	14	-	TGTGCCAGCAGCCAGGATGGGGGCGGGTACGAGCAGTACTTC	CASSQDGGGYEQYF
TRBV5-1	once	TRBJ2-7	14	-	TGCGCCAGCAGCGGACGCGGGACCGACGGCGAGCAGTACTTC	CASSGRGTDGEQYF
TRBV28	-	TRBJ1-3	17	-	TGTGCCAGCAGTTTATTTGGGGGGCTCGCCTCTGGAAACACCATATATTTT	CASSLFGGLASGNTIYF